The present T cell receptor beta chain was sequenced within a study of control samples from healthy donors and cancer patients. Clones were sequenced by immunoSEQ multiplex PCR, and TCRdb holds only the in-frame ones, with some missing. Of approximately 210,000 clones in the sample, about nine tenths were seen once. The CDR3 spans 16 residues. Material: blood. The chain joins TRBV1 to TRBJ1-1; the DNA was not used to check the table's D call, TRBD1. TRBV1 counts as a pseudogene. The TCR comes from a young man in good health. CDR3 bases: TGCACCAGCAGCCACACTTGCGACAGGGGTGGGACTGAAGCTTTCTTT. Protein product: CTSSHTCDRGGTEAFF.